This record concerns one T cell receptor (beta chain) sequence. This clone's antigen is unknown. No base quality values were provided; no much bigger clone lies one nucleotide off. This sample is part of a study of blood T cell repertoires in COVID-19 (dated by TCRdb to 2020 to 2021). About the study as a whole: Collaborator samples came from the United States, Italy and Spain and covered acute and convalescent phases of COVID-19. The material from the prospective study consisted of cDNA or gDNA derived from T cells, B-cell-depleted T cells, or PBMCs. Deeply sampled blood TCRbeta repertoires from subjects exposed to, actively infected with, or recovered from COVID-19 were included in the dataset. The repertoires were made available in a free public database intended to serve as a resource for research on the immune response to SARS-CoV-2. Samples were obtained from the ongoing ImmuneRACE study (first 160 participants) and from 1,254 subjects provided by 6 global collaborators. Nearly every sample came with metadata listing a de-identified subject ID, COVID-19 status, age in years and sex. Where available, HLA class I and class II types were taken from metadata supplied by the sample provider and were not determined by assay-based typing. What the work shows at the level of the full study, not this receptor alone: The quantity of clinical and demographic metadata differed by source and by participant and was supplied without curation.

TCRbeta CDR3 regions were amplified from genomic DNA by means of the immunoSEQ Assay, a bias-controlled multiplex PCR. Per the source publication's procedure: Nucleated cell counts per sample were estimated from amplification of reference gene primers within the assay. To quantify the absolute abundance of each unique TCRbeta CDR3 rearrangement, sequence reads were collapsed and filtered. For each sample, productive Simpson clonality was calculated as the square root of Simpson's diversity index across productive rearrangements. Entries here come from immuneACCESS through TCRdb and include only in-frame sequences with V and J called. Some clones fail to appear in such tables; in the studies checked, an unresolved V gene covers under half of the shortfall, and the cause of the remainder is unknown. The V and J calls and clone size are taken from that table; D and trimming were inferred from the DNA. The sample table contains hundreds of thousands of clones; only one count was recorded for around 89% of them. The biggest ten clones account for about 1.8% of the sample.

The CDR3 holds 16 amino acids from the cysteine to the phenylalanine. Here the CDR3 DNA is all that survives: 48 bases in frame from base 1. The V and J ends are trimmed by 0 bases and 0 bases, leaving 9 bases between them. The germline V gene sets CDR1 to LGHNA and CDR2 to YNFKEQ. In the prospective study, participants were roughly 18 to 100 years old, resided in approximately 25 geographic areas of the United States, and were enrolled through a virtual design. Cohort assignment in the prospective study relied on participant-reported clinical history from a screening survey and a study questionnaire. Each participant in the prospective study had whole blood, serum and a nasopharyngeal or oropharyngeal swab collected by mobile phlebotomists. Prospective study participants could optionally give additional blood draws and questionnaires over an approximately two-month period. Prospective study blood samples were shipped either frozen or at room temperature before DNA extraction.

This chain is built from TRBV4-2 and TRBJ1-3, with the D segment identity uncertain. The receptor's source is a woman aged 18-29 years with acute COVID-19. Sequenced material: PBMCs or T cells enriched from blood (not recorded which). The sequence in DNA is TGTGCCAGCAGCCAAGAGTTCCAGGCCTCTGGAAACACCATATATTTT. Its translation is CASSQEFQASGNTIYF.